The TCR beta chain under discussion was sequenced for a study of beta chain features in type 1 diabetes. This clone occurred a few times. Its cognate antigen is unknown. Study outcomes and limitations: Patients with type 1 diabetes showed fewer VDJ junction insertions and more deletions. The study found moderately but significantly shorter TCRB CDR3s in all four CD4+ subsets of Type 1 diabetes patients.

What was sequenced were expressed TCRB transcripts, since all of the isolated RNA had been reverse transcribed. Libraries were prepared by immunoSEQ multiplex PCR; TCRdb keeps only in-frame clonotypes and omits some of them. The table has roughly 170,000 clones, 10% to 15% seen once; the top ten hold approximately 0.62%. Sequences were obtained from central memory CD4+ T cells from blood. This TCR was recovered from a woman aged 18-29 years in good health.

CDR3 loop: CASSQTSGSGYEQYF. The CDR3 nucleotides are TGTGCCAGCAGCCAAACTAGCGGGAGTGGGTACGAGCAGTACTTC. This chain joins TRBV14 and TRBJ2-7; 11 positions match TRBD2. Unmatched junction bases numbered 4, after V lost 2 bases and J lost 4 bases. CDR3 length: 15 residues. From germline, CDR1 is SGHDN and CDR2 FVKESK.